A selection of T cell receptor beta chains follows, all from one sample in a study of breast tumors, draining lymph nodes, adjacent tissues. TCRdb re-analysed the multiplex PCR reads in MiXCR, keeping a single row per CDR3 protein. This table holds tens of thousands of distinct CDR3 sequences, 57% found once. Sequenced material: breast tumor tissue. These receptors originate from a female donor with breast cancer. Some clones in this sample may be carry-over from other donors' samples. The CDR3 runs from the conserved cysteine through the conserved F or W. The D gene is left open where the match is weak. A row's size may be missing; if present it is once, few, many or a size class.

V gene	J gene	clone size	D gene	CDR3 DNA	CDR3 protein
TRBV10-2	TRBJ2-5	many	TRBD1	TGCGCCAGCAGTGTAGGGGGCTTGGGAGAGACCCAGTACTTC	CASSVGGLGETQYF
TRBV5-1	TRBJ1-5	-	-	TGCGCCAGCAACTTGGGTTGGGGCCAGCTTTCCGAGCATTTT	CASNLGWGQLSEHF
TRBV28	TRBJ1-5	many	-	TGTGCCAGCAGCCGTGGGCCCCAGCATTTT	CASSRGPQHF
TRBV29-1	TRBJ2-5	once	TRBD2	TGCAGCGCCAAATACGGGGCGGGAGTCGAAGAGACCCAGTACTTC	CSAKYGAGVEETQYF
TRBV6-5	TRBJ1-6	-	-	TGTGCCAGCAGTTACGGGACGGCCTATAATTCACCCCTCCACTTT	CASSYGTAYNSPLHF
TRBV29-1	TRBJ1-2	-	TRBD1	TGCAGCGTTGATGGGACAGTAAACTATGGCTACACCTTC	CSVDGTVNYGYTF
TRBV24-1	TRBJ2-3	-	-	TGTGCCACCAGTGTAGCGGATACGCAGTATTTT	CATSVADTQYF
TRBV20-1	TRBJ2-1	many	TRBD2	TGCAGTGCTAGCCGGACTAGCTACAATGAGCAGTTCTTC	CSASRTSYNEQFF
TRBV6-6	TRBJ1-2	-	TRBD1	TGTGCCAGCAGTTACTCCCTACAGGGGCAATATGGCTACACCTTC	CASSYSLQGQYGYTF
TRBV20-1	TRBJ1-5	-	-	TGCAGTGCTAGCCTGGGGCATTTGGGTCAGCCCCAGCATTTT	CSASLGHLGQPQHF
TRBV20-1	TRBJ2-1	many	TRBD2	TGCAGTGCTAGACTACTAGCGGGGGACTACAATGAGCAGTTCTTC	CSARLLAGDYNEQFF
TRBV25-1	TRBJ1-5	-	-	TGTGCCAGCAGTGAAGCGGAAAATCAGCCCCAGCATTTT	CASSEAENQPQHF
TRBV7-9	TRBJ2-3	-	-	TGTGCCAGCAGCTTAGCGGGGCATACGCAGTATTTT	CASSLAGHTQYF
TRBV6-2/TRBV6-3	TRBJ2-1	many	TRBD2	TGTGCCAGCACCGACAGGGTTGGACTAGCGGGCGATGAGCAGTTCTTC	CASTDRVGLAGDEQFF
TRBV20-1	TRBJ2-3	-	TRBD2	TGCAGTGCTAGAGAGTCTAGCGGGAGGGGGACAGATACGCAGTATTTT	CSARESSGRGTDTQYF
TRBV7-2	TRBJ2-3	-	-	TGTGCCAGCAGCCTACAGGGTAGCACAGATACGCAGTATTTT	CASSLQGSTDTQYF